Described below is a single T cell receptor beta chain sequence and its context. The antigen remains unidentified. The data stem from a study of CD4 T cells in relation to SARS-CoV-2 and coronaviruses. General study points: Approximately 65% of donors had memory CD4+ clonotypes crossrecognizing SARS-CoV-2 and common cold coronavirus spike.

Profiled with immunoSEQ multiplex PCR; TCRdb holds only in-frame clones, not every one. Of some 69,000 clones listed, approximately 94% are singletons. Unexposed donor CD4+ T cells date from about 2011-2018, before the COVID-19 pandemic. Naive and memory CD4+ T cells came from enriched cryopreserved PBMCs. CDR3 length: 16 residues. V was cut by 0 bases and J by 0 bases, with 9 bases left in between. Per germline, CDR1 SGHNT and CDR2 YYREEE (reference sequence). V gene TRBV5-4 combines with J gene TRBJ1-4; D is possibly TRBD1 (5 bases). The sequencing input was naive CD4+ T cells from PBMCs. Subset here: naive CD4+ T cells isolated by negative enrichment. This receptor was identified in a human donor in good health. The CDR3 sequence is CASSLGQLTTNEKLFF. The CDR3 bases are TGTGCCAGCAGCTTGGGACAGCTTACAACTAATGAAAAACTGTTTTTT.